This T cell receptor beta chain was retrieved from a study of T cells in Graves' hyperthyroidism and ophthalmopathy. Regarding the study as a whole: The model forecast ophthalmopathy, anticipating it by a median approximately 6 months before onset.

This CDR3 is 19 amino acids long. Looked up from germline, CDR1 is SGHTA and CDR2 is FQGNSA. Trimming took 6 bases from V and 4 from J, leaving 28 bases between them. Amplification of TCR beta CDR3 regions used RNA as the template. RT-PCR in the first round (using the HTBI primer set) targeted the TCR CDR3. One entry per CDR3 protein results from TCRdb running MiXCR on the multiplex PCR reads. There are some 800,000 distinct CDR3 sequences in the sample; over 35% occur only once, and 7% to 10% lies in the top ten. Worth noting for this clonotype: Its antigen remains unknown.

V is TRBV7-2 and J is TRBJ1-3; D might be TRBD1 (5 bases). Input material: blood. The sequence was collected from a man younger than 35 with Graves' hyperthyroidism. The CDR3 DNA reads TGTGCCAGCAGTCTAGGCCGCGCTGGGAGCGGGGCCCGGGGAAACACCATATATTTT. It translates to CASSLGRAGSGARGNTIYF.